Shown below are 13 T cell receptor beta chains from a single sample sequenced in a study of graft-versus-host responses after intestinal transplantation. Data came from immunoSEQ multiplex PCR; TCRdb stores just in-frame clones and leaves some out. The sample includes about 8,300 clones, just under 95% seen only once; the top ten take about 1.5%. The material was PBMCs, obtained 30 to 31 days after intestinal transplant. The source of these receptors is a human patient who received an intestinal transplant, so some T cells may come from the graft donor.

This chain links TRBV5-6 with TRBJ2-2; TRBD2 matches 10 bases. Per the germline V gene, CDR1 is SGHDT and CDR2 is YYEEEE. This CDR3 spans 16 amino acids. The trim removed 1 base at V and 5 bases at J, leaving 5 bases unmatched. The CDR3 loop reads CASSLSLAGVTGELFF. The CDR3 bases are TGTGCCAGCAGCTTGTCCCTAGCGGGGGTTACCGGGGAGCTGTTTTTT.

The J gene is TRBJ1-6, the V gene TRBV13; 7 nucleotides agree with TRBD1. The CDR3 extends over 14 amino acids. Germline V CDR1 and CDR2: PRHDT, FYEKMQ (reference sequence). Trimming at V came to 2 bases and at J to 10 bases, leaving 5 bases not matched to a gene. The CDR3 DNA is TGTGCCAGCAGCTTAAGAGGGGGCGGATCACCCCTCCACTTT. Translated: CASSLRGGGSPLHF.

The chain couples TRBV13 to TRBJ2-3; 7 bases agree with TRBD2. The CDR3 spans 17 residues. Germline V gene lookup returns CDR1 PRHDT and CDR2 FYEKMQ (reference sequence). Trimming took 2 bases from V and 7 from J; bases not matched to a gene: 15. The DNA for the CDR3 is TGTGCCAGCAGCTTACTGCGGGGGTTTGACAAAAGTAATACGCAGTATTTT. It yields the protein CASSLLRGFDKSNTQYF.

The chain has TRBV25-1 and TRBJ1-1, with D uncertain. V was pared by 2 bases and J by 3 bases, with 10 bases between. CDR1 MGHDK and CDR2 SYGVNS come from the germline V gene. CDR3 size: 14 residues. The CDR3 DNA is TGTGCCAGCAGTGAAGCTCAGGCGTACACTGAAGCTTTCTTT. This gives the protein CASSEAQAYTEAFF.

J is TRBJ1-1 and V is TRBV5-1; D is unresolved. The CDR3 extends over 14 amino acids. Germline V gene sequence: CDR1 SGHRS, CDR2 YFSETQ. Trimming took 4 bases from V and 8 from J, leaving 18 bases between them. In nucleotides, the CDR3 is TGCGCCAGCAGCACAGCATTAATCCCCCGAGAAGCTTTCTTT. This gives the protein CASSTALIPREAFF. Drawing the rest from reference TRBV5-1 and TRBJ1-1, the complete variable domain is KAGVTQTPRYLIKTRGQQVTLSCSPISGHRSVSWYQQTPGQGLQFLFEYFSETQRNKGNFPGRFSGRQFSNSRSEMNVSTLELGDSALYLCASSTALIPREAFFGQGTRLTVV.

This chain uses TRBV10-3 with TRBJ2-1; the match to TRBD2 covers 7 bases. Trimming at V came to 10 bases and at J to 0 bases, leaving 12 bases not matched to a gene. This CDR3 is 16 amino acids long. Per the germline V gene, CDR1 is ENHRY and CDR2 is SYGVKD. CDR3 nucleotides: TGTGCCACCCAGGCCCGCGGGGGAACCTCCTACAATGAGCAGTTCTTC. Translated, it gives CATQARGGTSYNEQFF.

The chain couples TRBV12-5 to TRBJ2-3; 10 positions match TRBD2. The J segment lost 1 base and the V segment lost 4 bases, leaving 2 bases of the junction unmatched. This CDR3 is built from 15 residues. Germline CDR1 is LGHNT and CDR2 is FRNRAP. The chain's CDR3 is CASGYLAGGTDTQYF. CDR3 bases: TGTGCTAGTGGTTACCTAGCGGGGGGCACAGATACGCAGTATTTT.

The chain combines TRBV4-2 with TRBJ1-1; tentative D call: TRBD1 (5 bases). V was trimmed by 4 bases and J by 3 bases, leaving 12 bases between them. The CDR3 spans 14 residues. Germline CDR1 is LGHNA and CDR2 is YNFKEQ. In DNA form, the CDR3 reads TGTGCCAGCAGCCCACTTGGGGGGGACACTGAAGCTTTCTTT. Its protein is CASSPLGGDTEAFF.

The rearrangement uses TRBV18 and TRBJ1-1; a weak D match, TRBD1 (5 bases). From germline, CDR1 is KGHSH and CDR2 LQKENI. The length of the CDR3 is 14 residues. V was clipped by 6 bases and J by 1 base, with 12 bases between them. The CDR3 reads CASSRGTTNTEAFF. In nucleotides, the CDR3 is TGTGCCAGCTCCCGGGGCACCACGAACACTGAAGCTTTCTTT.

A word on this clone: Other DNA sequences in the sample encode the same CDR3. This rearrangement joins TRBV9 to TRBJ2-5; TRBD2 matches 14 bases. V was clipped by 2 bases and J by 7 bases; unmatched bases: 7. Germline V gene data show CDR1 as SGDLS and CDR2 as YYNGEE. The CDR3 has 16 amino acids. In DNA, the CDR3 is TGTGCCAGCAGCGTCGGACTAGCGGGGGGTCGGGGGACCCAGTACTTC. Protein: CASSVGLAGGRGTQYF.

V usage is TRBV11-2 and J usage is TRBJ1-3; 7 nucleotides line up with TRBD1. V lost 1 base to trimming and J lost 3 bases; unmatched junction nucleotides: 9. The CDR3 loop spans 17 amino acids. Germline V gives CDR1 SGHAT, CDR2 FQNNGV. CDR3 in DNA: TGTGCCAGCAGCTTAGGGGGTCCGACAGGGCTTGGAAACACCATATATTTT. Translating gives CASSLGGPTGLGNTIYF.

The chain joins TRBV6-5 to TRBJ2-5; the match to TRBD2 covers 8 bases. The last part of the DNA fits TRBJ2-7 better; the J call may be wrong. Germline-derived CDR1 and CDR2 are MNHEY and SVGAGI. This CDR3 is 14 amino acids long. The DNA of the CDR3 is TGTGCCAGCAGTCCACCGGGACTAGCCTACGAGCAGTACTTC. Translating gives CASSPPGLAYEQYF.

The chain recombines TRBV27 with TRBJ2-1, with 7 positions matching TRBD1. The CDR3 spans 17 residues. Per germline, CDR1 MNHEY and CDR2 SMNVEV (reference sequence). V shed 1 base and J 0 bases; nucleotides not matched to a gene: 6. The CDR3 region is CASSLFEGAHSYNEQFF. DNA of the CDR3: TGTGCCAGCAGTTTATTTGAGGGGGCACACTCCTACAATGAGCAGTTCTTC.